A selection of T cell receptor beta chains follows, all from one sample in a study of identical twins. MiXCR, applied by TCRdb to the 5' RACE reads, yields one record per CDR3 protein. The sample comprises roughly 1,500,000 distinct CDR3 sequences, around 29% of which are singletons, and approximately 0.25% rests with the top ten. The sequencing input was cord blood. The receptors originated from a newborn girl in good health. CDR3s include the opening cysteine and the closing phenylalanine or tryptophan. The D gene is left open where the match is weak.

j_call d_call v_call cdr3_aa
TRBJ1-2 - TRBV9 CASSVGWEGIYGYTF
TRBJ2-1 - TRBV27 CASNRKGFAYNEQFF
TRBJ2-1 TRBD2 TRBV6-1 CASTTGTRARWSYNEQFF
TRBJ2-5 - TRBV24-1 CATSGTTGREQYF
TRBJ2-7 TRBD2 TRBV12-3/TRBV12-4 CASSGTSGGSYEQYF
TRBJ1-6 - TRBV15 CATSTDWGSPLHF
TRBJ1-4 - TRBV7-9 CASSLRSRLNEKLFF
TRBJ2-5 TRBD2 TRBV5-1 CASSYGGGAQETQYF
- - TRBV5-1 CASSLGGVKNEQYF
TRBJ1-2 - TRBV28 CASKAQGPYGYTF
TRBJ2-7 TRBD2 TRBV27 CASSRTSGNHEQYF
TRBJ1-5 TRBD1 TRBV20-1 CSAWRQGGDSNQPQHF
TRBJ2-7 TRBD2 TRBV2 CASSELGLAGVRDEQYF
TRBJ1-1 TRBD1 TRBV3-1 CASSPGLTGTGTGEAFF
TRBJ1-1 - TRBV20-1 CSASKVPESGAFF
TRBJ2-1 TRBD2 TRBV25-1 CASSAGLAGGDNEQFF
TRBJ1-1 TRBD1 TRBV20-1 CSARPDRVQTREAFF
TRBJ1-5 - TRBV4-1 CASSQESGGRPQHF
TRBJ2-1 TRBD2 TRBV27 CASSSGTSGSEQFF
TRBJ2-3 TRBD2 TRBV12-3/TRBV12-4 CASSLGLAGAITPDTQYF
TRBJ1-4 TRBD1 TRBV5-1 CASSLDRGKLFF
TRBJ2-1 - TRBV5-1 CASSSYSYRDNEQFF
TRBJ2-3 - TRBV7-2 CASSLISGHRVGTDTQYF
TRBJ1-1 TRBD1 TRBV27 CASNVGQGFSGTEAFF
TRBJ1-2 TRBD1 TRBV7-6 CASSLEDRANYGYTF
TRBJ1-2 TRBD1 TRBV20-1 CSARGGGDYYGYTF
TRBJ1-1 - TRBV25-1 CASSAQGRKAFF
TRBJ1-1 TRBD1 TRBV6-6 CASTDGTGAEAFF
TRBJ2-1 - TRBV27 CASSFLLSGQFF
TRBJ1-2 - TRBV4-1 CASSQGDPGVNYGYTF
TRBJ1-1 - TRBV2 CASRKDGNTEAFF
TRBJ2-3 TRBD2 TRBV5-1 CASTPTSGGVLDTQYF
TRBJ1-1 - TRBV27 CASSLENWTEAFF
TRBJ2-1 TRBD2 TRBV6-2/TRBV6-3 CASGYGLAGGYSYNEQFF
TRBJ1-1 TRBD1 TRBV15 CATSREAGGNTEAFF
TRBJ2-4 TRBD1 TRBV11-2 CASSSIRRGRAKNIQYF
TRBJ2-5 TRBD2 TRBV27 CASSLFPKVGSGTDTSEQYF
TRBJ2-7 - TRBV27 CASRPLTFSSYEQYF
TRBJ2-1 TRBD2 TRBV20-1 CSARAYGGDRPPYNEQFF
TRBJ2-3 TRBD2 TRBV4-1 CASSQVGGGAPDTQYF
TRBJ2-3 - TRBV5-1 CASSPRGGPSTDTQYF
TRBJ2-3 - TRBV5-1 CASSLDGLTSTDTQYF
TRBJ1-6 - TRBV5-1 CASSFPTPGQNSPLHF
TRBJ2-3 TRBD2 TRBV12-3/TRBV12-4 CASAGGKSADTQYF
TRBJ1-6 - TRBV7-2 CASSLKGLAPSYNSPLHF
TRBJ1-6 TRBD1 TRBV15 CATSPWTGLSYNSPLHF
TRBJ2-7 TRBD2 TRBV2 CASSDGASGRLYEQYF
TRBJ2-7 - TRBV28 CASGSSGSVSYEQYF
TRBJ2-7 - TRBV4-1 CASSQDFSYEQYF
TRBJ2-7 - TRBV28 CASNLGLRSYGQYF
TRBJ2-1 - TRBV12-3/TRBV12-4 CASSLSPREDEQFF
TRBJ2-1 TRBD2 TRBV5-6 CASSLVRGGLYGNEQFF
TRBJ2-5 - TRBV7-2 CASSLEPGGLKYF
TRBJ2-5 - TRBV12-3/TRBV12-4 CASSSSLVEETQYF
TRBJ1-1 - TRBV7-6 CASSLGTLNPEAFF
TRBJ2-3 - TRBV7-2 CASRAGPHTDTQYF